This T cell receptor beta chain derives from a study of blood T cell repertoires in COVID-19. As for the study in general: The study drew acute and convalescent COVID-19 samples from the United States, Italy and Spain. In each case, the material was cDNA or gDNA derived from T cells, B-cell-depleted T cells, or PBMCs.

V was pared by 0 bases and J by 5 bases, with 7 bases between. The germline V gene encodes CDR1 MNHEY and CDR2 SVGAGI. The CDR3 totals 13 residues. Followed over time, Seattle patients had been enrolled while infection was active. This clone has only a few counts. Clones were read by immunoSEQ multiplex PCR, and TCRdb kept only the in-frame ones, dropping some. The profile shows fewer than 700,000 clones, 85% to 90% of them singletons. The material sequenced was peripheral blood. The chain couples TRBV6-5 to TRBJ1-1, with D hard to call. The TCR sequence derives from a woman aged 45-60 years with COVID-19, enrolled during active disease. CDR3 loop: CASSYSTVTEAFF. The CDR3 coding sequence is TGTGCCAGCAGTTACTCAACAGTTACTGAAGCTTTCTTT.